These T cell receptor beta chains were read from a single sample in a study of blood T cell repertoires in COVID-19. Sequencing was performed with immunoSEQ multiplex PCR; in TCRdb, only in-frame clones are kept and a portion is missing. The data show about 180,000 clones, about 81% seen once. The sequencing input was peripheral blood. The receptors come from a woman of 80 years or more with COVID-19, enrolled during active disease. The CDR3 runs from the conserved cysteine through the conserved F or W. Fields, in order: clone size, V gene, D gene, CDR3 length, J gene, CDR3 protein, CDR3 DNA. A D gene is named only where the DNA matches it firmly. For some rows the clone size is stated as once, few or many, or as a class when expanded; others skip it.

>NA|TRBV6-5|NA|15|TRBJ1-5
CASRRDRDSNQPQHF
TGTGCCAGCAGGCGCGACAGAGATAGCAATCAGCCCCAGCATTTT
>NA|TRBV4-2|TRBD2|14|TRBJ2-1
CASSHSGTYNEQFF
TGTGCCAGCAGCCATAGCGGGACCTACAATGAGCAGTTCTTC
>NA|TRBV6-5|TRBD2|14|TRBJ2-5
CASSFSGSGETQYF
TGTGCCAGCAGTTTCAGCGGGAGCGGAGAGACCCAGTACTTC
>NA|TRBV27|NA|14|TRBJ2-7
CASALVHVGSEQYF
TGTGCCAGCGCCCTTGTCCACGTCGGGAGCGAGCAGTACTTC
>NA|TRBV6-2/TRBV6-3|NA|15|TRBJ2-7
CASSRQDSGPYEQYF
TGTGCCAGCAGCCGCCAAGATAGCGGCCCCTACGAGCAGTACTTC
>NA|TRBV28|TRBD1|16|TRBJ2-1
CASTRQGPPFYNEQFF
TGTGCCAGCACCCGACAGGGTCCCCCCTTCTACAATGAGCAGTTCTTC
>NA|TRBV3-1/TRBV3-2|NA|15|TRBJ1-5
CASSRSGPPNQPQHF
TGTGCCAGCAGCCGCTCAGGGCCTCCCAATCAGCCCCAGCATTTT
>NA|TRBV5-5|TRBD2|16|TRBJ2-3
CASSSGLAASTDTQYF
TGTGCCAGCAGCTCAGGACTAGCGGCTAGCACAGATACGCAGTATTTT
>NA|TRBV9|TRBD1|16|TRBJ2-2
CASSGLQGAYSGELFF
TGTGCCAGCAGCGGATTACAGGGGGCGTATTCCGGGGAGCTGTTTTTT
>once|TRBV6-2/TRBV6-3|TRBD2|17|TRBJ2-5
CASSPPPGLEFGETQYF
TGTGCCAGTAGCCCTCCCCCGGGACTAGAGTTTGGCGAGACCCAGTACTTC
>NA|TRBV10-3|NA|14|TRBJ2-3
CAIRELGSTDTQYF
TGTGCCATCAGGGAACTAGGTAGCACAGATACGCAGTATTTT
>NA|TRBV6-5|NA|15|TRBJ2-3
CASSSPGSRTDTQYF
TGTGCCAGCAGTTCCCCAGGGTCCCGCACAGATACGCAGTATTTT
>few|TRBV5-1|NA|13|TRBJ1-1
CASSLTGVTEAFF
TGCGCCAGCAGCTTGACGGGGGTCACTGAAGCTTTCTTT
>NA|TRBV18|NA|13|TRBJ2-1
CASSPLAYNEQFF
TGTGCCAGCTCACCACTAGCATACAATGAGCAGTTCTTC
>NA|TRBV6-1|TRBD1|16|TRBJ1-2
CASSATQGAANYGYTF
TGTGCCAGCAGTGCAACACAGGGGGCAGCTAACTATGGCTACACCTTC
>NA|TRBV25-1|TRBD2|15|TRBJ2-3
CASRRGLAGVDTQYF
TGTGCCAGCAGAAGGGGACTAGCGGGGGTAGATACGCAGTATTTT
>NA|TRBV14|TRBD2|13|TRBJ2-3
CASSQDWEGTQYF
TGTGCCAGCAGCCAAGATTGGGAGGGGACGCAGTATTTT
>NA|TRBV6-5|NA|14|TRBJ1-2
CASSYDPGGYGYTF
TGTGCCAGCAGTTACGACCCGGGGGGCTATGGCTACACCTTC
>NA|TRBV5-1|TRBD1|15|TRBJ2-5
CASSIRGQGVETQYF
TGCGCCAGCAGTATACGAGGACAGGGGGTGGAGACCCAGTACTTC
>NA|TRBV5-1|TRBD2|17|TRBJ2-1
CASSLAGGAGAGNEQFF
TGCGCCAGCAGCTTGGCAGGTGGAGCGGGGGCAGGGAATGAGCAGTTCTTC
>NA|TRBV5-4|TRBD2|16|TRBJ2-2
CASSLRTSGDTGELFF
TGTGCCAGCAGCTTAAGGACTAGCGGGGACACCGGGGAGCTGTTTTTT
>NA|TRBV7-2|NA|15|TRBJ1-3
CASSLVGASGNTIYF
TGTGCCAGCAGCTTAGTGGGGGCCTCTGGAAACACCATATATTTT
>NA|TRBV27|TRBD2|13|TRBJ2-7
CASSTGTSMEQYF
TGTGCCAGCAGTACGGGGACTAGCATGGAGCAGTACTTC
>NA|TRBV4-1|TRBD2|14|TRBJ2-7
CASSRGLAGYEQYF
TGCGCCAGCAGCCGCGGACTAGCGGGGTACGAGCAGTACTTC
>NA|TRBV5-1|TRBD1|15|TRBJ2-3
CASSEDRVSTDTQYF
TGCGCCAGCAGCGAGGACAGGGTATCCACAGATACGCAGTATTTT